Listed below are T cell receptor beta chains from one sample, sequenced in a study of blood T cell repertoires in COVID-19. This table comes from immunoSEQ multiplex PCR, and its TCRdb copy is limited to in-frame clones, with some not included. The sample carries under 250,000 clones, over 65% recorded once. Sequenced input: peripheral blood. The receptors were sampled from a woman between 70 and 85 years old with active or convalescent COVID-19. The CDR3 runs from the conserved cysteine through the conserved F or W. Fields, in order: CDR3 protein, CDR3 DNA, V gene, J gene, clone size, D gene. D genes are given only for firm matches. Clone size is not always given. Where it is, it says once, few, many or a class for expanded clones.

CDR3 protein: CASSRRASNQPQHF; CDR3 DNA: TGTGCCAGCAGCCGCAGGGCCAGCAATCAGCCCCAGCATTTT; V gene: TRBV5-6; J gene: TRBJ1-5; clone size: .; D gene: .
CDR3 protein: CASRYGGGNGELFF; CDR3 DNA: TGTGCCAGCAGGTACGGAGGAGGAAACGGGGAGCTGTTTTTT; V gene: TRBV3-1/TRBV3-2; J gene: TRBJ2-2; clone size: few; D gene: .
CDR3 protein: CASSFIAGGGNTIYF; CDR3 DNA: TGTGCCAGCAGCTTTATTGCGGGAGGAGGAAACACCATATATTTT; V gene: TRBV11-2; J gene: TRBJ1-3; clone size: .; D gene: .
CDR3 protein: CASSLKAGTAEAFF; CDR3 DNA: TGTGCCAGCAGCTTGAAAGCAGGAACAGCTGAAGCTTTCTTT; V gene: TRBV5-6; J gene: TRBJ1-1; clone size: once; D gene: .
CDR3 protein: CAWSVLRNTGELFF; CDR3 DNA: TGTGCCTGGAGTGTTCTACGGAACACCGGGGAGCTGTTTTTT; V gene: TRBV30; J gene: TRBJ2-2; clone size: .; D gene: .
CDR3 protein: CASSSSGAYEQYF; CDR3 DNA: TGTGCCAGCAGTTCAAGCGGAGCCTACGAGCAGTACTTC; V gene: TRBV12-3/TRBV12-4; J gene: TRBJ2-7; clone size: .; D gene: .
CDR3 protein: CASSYSTGVGTEAFF; CDR3 DNA: TGTGCCAGCAGTTACTCTACAGGGGTGGGCACTGAAGCTTTCTTT; V gene: TRBV6-5; J gene: TRBJ1-1; clone size: .; D gene: TRBD1
CDR3 protein: CATRTGSVYIQYF; CDR3 DNA: TGTGCCACAAGGACGGGGAGTGTATACATTCAGTACTTC; V gene: TRBV6-5; J gene: TRBJ2-4; clone size: .; D gene: .
CDR3 protein: CASSHPGTGRANTGELFF; CDR3 DNA: TGTGCCAGCAGCCACCCCGGGACAGGGCGTGCGAACACCGGGGAGCTGTTTTTT; V gene: TRBV4-2; J gene: TRBJ2-2; clone size: .; D gene: TRBD1
CDR3 protein: CASSSYRDRGSGYTF; CDR3 DNA: TGTGCCAGTAGTTCCTACCGGGACAGGGGCTCTGGCTACACCTTC; V gene: TRBV19; J gene: TRBJ1-2; clone size: .; D gene: TRBD1
CDR3 protein: CASSYPSSGANVLTF; CDR3 DNA: TGTGCCAGCAGTTACCCCAGCTCTGGGGCCAACGTCCTGACTTTC; V gene: TRBV6-6; J gene: TRBJ2-6; clone size: .; D gene: .
CDR3 protein: CASSFNSDSTEAFF; CDR3 DNA: TGTGCCAGCAGCTTTAACTCGGACAGCACTGAAGCTTTCTTT; V gene: TRBV11-2; J gene: TRBJ1-1; clone size: .; D gene: .
CDR3 protein: CASTGGGQETQYF; CDR3 DNA: TGCGCCAGCACCGGAGGTGGTCAAGAGACCCAGTACTTC; V gene: TRBV10-2; J gene: TRBJ2-5; clone size: .; D gene: .
CDR3 protein: CAPVGQVF; CDR3 DNA: TGTGCCCCCGTGGGGCAGGTCTTT; V gene: TRBV14; J gene: TRBJ1-1; clone size: .; D gene: .
CDR3 protein: CASSLVGARETQYF; CDR3 DNA: TGCGCCAGCAGCTTGGTAGGGGCCCGGGAGACCCAGTACTTC; V gene: TRBV5-1; J gene: TRBJ2-5; clone size: .; D gene: .
CDR3 protein: CASSPRGGYTDTQYF; CDR3 DNA: TGTGCCAGCAGCCCCCGCGGGGGTTACACAGATACGCAGTATTTT; V gene: TRBV11-2; J gene: TRBJ2-3; clone size: .; D gene: TRBD2